This passage covers 9 T cell receptor beta chains from one sample sequenced in a study of CD8 T cells in ankylosing spondylitis (dated by TCRdb to 2017 to 2019). Library creation used 5' RACE. Sequencing was performed on an Illumina HiSeq 2500. TCRdb itself trimmed the public reads at Q25 with fastp, ran MiXCR and retained productive beta chains. All rows with the same CDR3 protein become a single entry with the most common DNA and genes. This sample comprises about 140,000 distinct CDR3 sequences, 7.3% of them detected only once. The ten largest clones capture 12% of the sample. The sequenced material came from blood, either unsorted or a sorted T cell fraction (not recorded which). These receptors were collected from a female donor with ankylosing spondylitis or in good health (not recorded which).

The chain recombines TRBV6-1 with TRBJ2-7, with 8 bases identical to TRBD2. The J segment lost 7 bases and the V segment lost 6 bases, leaving 8 bases of the junction unmatched. The CDR3 is made up of 13 amino acids. Germline lookup yields CDR1 MNHNS and CDR2 SASEGT. This chain's CDR3 is CASRESGGREQYF. CDR3 coding DNA: TGTGCCAGCAGGGAGAGCGGGGGACGGGAGCAGTACTTC.

At least ten counts were recorded for this clonotype. This chain links TRBV6-5 with TRBJ1-1, with 9 bases identical to TRBD1. Germline CDR1 MNHEY, CDR2 SVGAGI. CDR3 size: 15 residues. The ends lost 3 bases at V and 4 bases at J; junction bases unmatched: 6. CDR3 residues: CASSYSGTGTTEAFF. The CDR3 nucleotides are TGTGCCAGCAGTTATTCCGGGACAGGGACCACTGAAGCTTTCTTT.

This clonotype appeared many times. V is TRBV29-1 and J is TRBJ2-1, with TRBD2 identical over 14 bases. The V gene end was trimmed by 6 bases and the J gene end by 0 bases; junction bases not matched to a gene: 4. Germline-derived CDR1 and CDR2 are SQVTM and ANQGSEA. This CDR3 is built from 16 residues. This CDR3 reads CSVDGLAGGSYNEQFF. The DNA for the CDR3 is TGCAGCGTAGACGGACTAGCGGGGGGCTCCTACAATGAGCAGTTCTTC.

This clonotype occurred many times. This chain uses TRBV6-5 with TRBJ1-2; D remains unclear. Germline V CDR1 and CDR2: MNHEY, SVGAGI. V was clipped by 2 bases and J by 8 bases, with 12 bases between them. The CDR3 consists of 13 residues. In DNA, the CDR3 is TGTGCCAGCAGTTACGGGCCGGTTTTGGGCTACACCTTC. Its translation: CASSYGPVLGYTF.

This clonotype was counted at least ten times. This chain uses TRBV4-2 with TRBJ2-1, with D perhaps TRBD2 (6 bases). V shed 4 bases and J shed 8 bases, with 12 bases lying between them. The length of the CDR3 is 13 residues. Germline loops: CDR1 LGHNA, CDR2 YNFKEQ. CDR3: CASSRETSDEQFF. Written as DNA, the CDR3 is TGTGCCAGCAGCCGGGAGACTAGTGATGAGCAGTTCTTC.

This CDR3 is CASSSPLGGTVDSPLHF. CDR3 DNA: TGTGCCAGCAGCTCACCTCTTGGTGGGACGGTGGATTCACCCCTCCACTTT. This chain joins TRBV7-9 and TRBJ1-6; perhaps TRBD1 as D (5 bases). The germline V gene has CDR1 SEHNR and CDR2 FQNEAQ (reference sequence). The CDR3 is made up of 17 amino acids. The V end was cut by 4 bases, the J end by 8 bases, with 21 bases between. The full variable domain, with the rest looked up from reference TRBV7-9 and TRBJ1-6, is DTGVSQNPRHKITKRGQNVTFRCDPISEHNRLYWYRQTLGQGPEFLTYFQNEAQLEKSRLLSDRFSAERPKGSFSTLEIQRTEQGDSAMYLCASSSPLGGTVDSPLHFGNGTRLTVT.

A note on this clonotype: Mismatch with germline at one junction end may stem from a read error. This sequence joins TRBV10-3 and TRBJ2-7; 7 positions match TRBD1. From germline, CDR1 is ENHRY and CDR2 SYGVKD. The CDR3 contains 12 residues. CDR3: CAISEFTGDSLF. The CDR3 coding sequence is TGTGCCATCAGTGAGTTTACAGGGGATTCCCTCTTC.

This clonotype was counted ten times or more. The V call is TRBV4-2, the J call TRBJ1-4, with no clear D. Germline CDR1 reads LGHNA; CDR2 reads YNFKEQ. The germline V and J ends were trimmed by 0 bases and 0 bases, with 8 bases remaining between them. The CDR3 totals 16 residues. The CDR3 nucleotides are TGTGCCAGCAGCCAAGAACGATCCTCAACTAATGAAAAACTGTTTTTT. This codes for CASSQERSSTNEKLFF.

This clonotype was recorded a few times. V and J are TRBV20-1 and TRBJ1-5, with unresolved D. The V gene's germline CDR1 is DFQATT and CDR2 SNEGSKA (reference sequence). V lost 2 bases and J 4 bases, leaving 6 bases between the germline ends. There are 12 residues in the CDR3. The CDR3 reads CSARKGNQPQHF. CDR3 nucleotide sequence: TGCAGTGCTAGAAAGGGTAATCAGCCCCAGCATTTT.